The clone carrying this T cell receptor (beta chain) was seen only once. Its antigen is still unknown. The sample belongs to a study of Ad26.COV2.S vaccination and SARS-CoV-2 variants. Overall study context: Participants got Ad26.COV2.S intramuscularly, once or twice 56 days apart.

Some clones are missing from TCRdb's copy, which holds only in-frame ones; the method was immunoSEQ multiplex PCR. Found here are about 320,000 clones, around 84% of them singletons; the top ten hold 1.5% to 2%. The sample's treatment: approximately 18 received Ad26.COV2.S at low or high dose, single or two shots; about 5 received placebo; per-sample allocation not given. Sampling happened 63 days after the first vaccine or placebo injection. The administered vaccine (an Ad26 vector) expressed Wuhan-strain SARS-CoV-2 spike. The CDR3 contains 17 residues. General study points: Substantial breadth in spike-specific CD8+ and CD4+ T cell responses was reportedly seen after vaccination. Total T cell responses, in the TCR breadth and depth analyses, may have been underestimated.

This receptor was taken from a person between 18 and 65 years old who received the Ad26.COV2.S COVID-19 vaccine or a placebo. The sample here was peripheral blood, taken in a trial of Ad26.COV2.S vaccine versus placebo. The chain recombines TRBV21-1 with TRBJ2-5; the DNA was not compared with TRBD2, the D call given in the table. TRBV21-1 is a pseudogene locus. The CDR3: CASRPGTSGGSRETQYF. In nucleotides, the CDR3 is TGTGCCAGCCGCCCTGGGACTAGCGGGGGTTCTAGGGAGACCCAGTACTTC.